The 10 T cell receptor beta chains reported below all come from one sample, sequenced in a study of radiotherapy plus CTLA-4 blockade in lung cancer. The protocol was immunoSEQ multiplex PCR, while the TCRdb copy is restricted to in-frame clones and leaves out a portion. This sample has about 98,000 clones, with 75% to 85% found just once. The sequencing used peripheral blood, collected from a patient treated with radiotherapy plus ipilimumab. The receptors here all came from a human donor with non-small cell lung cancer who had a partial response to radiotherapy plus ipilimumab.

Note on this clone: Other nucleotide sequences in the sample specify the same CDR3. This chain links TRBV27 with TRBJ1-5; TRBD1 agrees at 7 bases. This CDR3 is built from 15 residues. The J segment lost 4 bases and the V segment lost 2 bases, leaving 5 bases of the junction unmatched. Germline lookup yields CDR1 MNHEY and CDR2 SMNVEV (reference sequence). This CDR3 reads CASSLVAGGNQPQHF. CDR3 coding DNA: TGTGCCAGCAGTTTAGTGGCAGGGGGTAATCAGCCCCAGCATTTT.

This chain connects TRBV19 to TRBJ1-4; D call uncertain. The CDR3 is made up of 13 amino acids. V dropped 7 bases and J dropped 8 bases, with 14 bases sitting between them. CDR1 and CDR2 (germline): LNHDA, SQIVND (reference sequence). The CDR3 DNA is TGTGCCAGTATCGGGCCGGGGAACGAAAAACTGTTTTTT. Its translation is CASIGPGNEKLFF. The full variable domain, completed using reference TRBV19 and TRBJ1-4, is DGGITQSPKYLFRKEGQNVTLSCEQNLNHDAMYWYRQDPGQGLRLIYYSQIVNDFQKGDIAEGYSVSREKKESFPLTVTSAQKNPTAFYLCASIGPGNEKLFFGSGTQLSVL.

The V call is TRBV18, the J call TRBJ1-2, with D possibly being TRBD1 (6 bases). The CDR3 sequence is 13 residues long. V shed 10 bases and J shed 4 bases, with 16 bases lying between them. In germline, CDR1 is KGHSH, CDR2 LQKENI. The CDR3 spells CATARGASYGYTF. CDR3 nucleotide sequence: TGTGCCACCGCACGGGGGGCAAGCTATGGCTACACCTTC.

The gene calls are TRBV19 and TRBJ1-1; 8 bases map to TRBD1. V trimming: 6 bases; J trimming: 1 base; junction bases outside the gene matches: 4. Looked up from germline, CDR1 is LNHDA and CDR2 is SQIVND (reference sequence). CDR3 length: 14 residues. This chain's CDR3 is CASSRGQENTEAFF. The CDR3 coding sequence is TGTGCCAGTAGCCGGGGACAGGAGAACACTGAAGCTTTCTTT. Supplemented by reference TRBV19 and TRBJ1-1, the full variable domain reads DGGITQSPKYLFRKEGQNVTLSCEQNLNHDAMYWYRQDPGQGLRLIYYSQIVNDFQKGDIAEGYSVSREKKESFPLTVTSAQKNPTAFYLCASSRGQENTEAFFGQGTRLTVV.

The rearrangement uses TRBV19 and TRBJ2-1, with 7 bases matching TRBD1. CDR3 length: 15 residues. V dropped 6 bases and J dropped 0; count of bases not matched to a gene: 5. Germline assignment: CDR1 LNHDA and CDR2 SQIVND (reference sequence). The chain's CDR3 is CASSPRGSSYNEQFF. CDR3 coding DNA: TGTGCCAGTAGCCCCAGGGGGAGCTCCTACAATGAGCAGTTCTTC.

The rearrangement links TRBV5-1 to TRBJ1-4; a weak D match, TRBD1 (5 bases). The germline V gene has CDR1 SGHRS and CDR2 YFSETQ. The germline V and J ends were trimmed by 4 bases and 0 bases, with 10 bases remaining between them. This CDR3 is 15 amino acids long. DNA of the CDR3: TGCGCCAGCAGCGACCAGGGTGCAACTAATGAAAAACTGTTTTTT. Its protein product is CASSDQGATNEKLFF.

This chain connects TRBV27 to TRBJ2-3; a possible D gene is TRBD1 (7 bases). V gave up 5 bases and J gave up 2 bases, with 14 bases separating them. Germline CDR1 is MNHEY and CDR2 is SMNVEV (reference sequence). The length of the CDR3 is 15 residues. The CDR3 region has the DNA TGTGCCAGCAGTCTACAGGGGAGGAACACAGATACGCAGTATTTT. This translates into CASSLQGRNTDTQYF.

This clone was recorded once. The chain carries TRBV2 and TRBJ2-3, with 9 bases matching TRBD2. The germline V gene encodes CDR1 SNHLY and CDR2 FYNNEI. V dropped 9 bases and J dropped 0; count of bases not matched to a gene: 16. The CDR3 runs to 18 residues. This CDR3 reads CARSLGAGGHPSTDTQYF. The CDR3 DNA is TGTGCCAGATCCCTCGGGGCGGGAGGGCACCCTAGCACAGATACGCAGTATTTT.

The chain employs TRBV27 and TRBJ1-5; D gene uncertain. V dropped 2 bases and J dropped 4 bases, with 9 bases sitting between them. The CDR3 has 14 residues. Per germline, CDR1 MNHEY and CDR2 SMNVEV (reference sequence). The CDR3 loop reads CASSLRRDNQPQHF. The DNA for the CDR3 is TGTGCCAGCAGTTTAAGGAGAGATAATCAGCCCCAGCATTTT.

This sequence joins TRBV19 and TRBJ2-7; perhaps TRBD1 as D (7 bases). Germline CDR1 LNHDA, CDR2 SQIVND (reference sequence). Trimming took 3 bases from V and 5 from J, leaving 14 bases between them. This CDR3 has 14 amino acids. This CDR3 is CASSMEGASDEQYF. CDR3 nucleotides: TGTGCCAGTAGTATGGAGGGGGCCAGCGACGAGCAGTACTTC. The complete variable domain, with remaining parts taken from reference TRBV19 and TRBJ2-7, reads DGGITQSPKYLFRKEGQNVTLSCEQNLNHDAMYWYRQDPGQGLRLIYYSQIVNDFQKGDIAEGYSVSREKKESFPLTVTSAQKNPTAFYLCASSMEGASDEQYFGPGTRLTVT.